The 22 T cell receptor beta chains given below trace back to one sample, sequenced in a study of OX40 agonist ivuxolimab in advanced cancers. Sequenced by immunoSEQ multiplex PCR; TCRdb stores in-frame clones only, minus some. Found here are 35,000 to 45,000 clones, 85% to 95% of them singletons; the top ten hold around 15%. Sequences were derived from CD4+ or CD8+ T cells sorted from blood, sampled in a trial of the OX40 agonist ivuxolimab. The receptors here all came from an adult with an advanced solid tumor such as melanoma, head and neck, liver or kidney cancer.

This chain uses TRBV5-1 with TRBJ2-4; D is ambiguous. Germline CDR1 SGHRS, CDR2 YFSETQ. Trimming shortened V by 4 bases and J by 8 bases, and 10 bases separated the two germline ends. This CDR3 is 12 amino acids long. The CDR3 DNA follows: TGCGCCAGCAGCAGCCAACCCTACATTCAGTACTTC. This gives the protein CASSSQPYIQYF.

The J gene is TRBJ2-1, the V gene TRBV7-9; maybe TRBD2 (5 bases). This CDR3 contains 11 residues. The V gene's germline CDR1 is SEHNR and CDR2 FQNEAQ (reference sequence). Trimming shortened V by 6 bases and J by 12 bases, and 12 bases separated the two germline ends. CDR3 bases: TGTGCCAGCAGAGGCTCCCGGGGGCAGTTCTTC. Translation gives CASRGSRGQFF.

The genes are TRBV6-4 and TRBJ2-1; D remains ambiguous. V gave up 0 bases and J gave up 3 bases, with 12 bases separating them. The CDR3 totals 16 residues. The germline CDR1 and CDR2 sequences are MRHNA and SNTAGT. Written as DNA, the CDR3 is TGTGCCAGCAGTGACTCTTTCGGCTCCCACTACAATGAGCAGTTCTTC. Protein: CASSDSFGSHYNEQFF.

J is TRBJ2-7 and V is TRBV5-1; D is possibly TRBD1 (5 bases). The CDR3 has 13 residues. V lost 4 bases to trimming and J lost 7 bases, with 15 bases between them. Looked up from germline, CDR1 is SGHRS and CDR2 is YFSETQ. CDR3 residues: CASSPTETGEQYF. The CDR3 DNA follows: TGCGCCAGCAGCCCGACAGAAACTGGGGAGCAGTACTTC.

The chain couples TRBV9 to TRBJ2-3, with 10 bases aligning to TRBD2. Germline V gene lookup returns CDR1 SGDLS and CDR2 YYNGEE. V lost 3 bases and J lost 2; bases outside the gene matches: 6. The CDR3 has 16 residues. CDR3 coding DNA: TGTGCCAGCAGCGGTGGAGCGGGAGGGCCCACAGATACGCAGTATTTT. Protein sequence: CASSGGAGGPTDTQYF.

The V call is TRBV4-3, the J call TRBJ1-2; D possibly corresponds to TRBD1 (5 bases). The CDR3 sequence is 15 residues long. CDR1 and CDR2 (germline): LGHNA, YSLEER. Trimming stripped 6 bases from V and 3 bases from J, with 17 bases between. The CDR3 DNA reads TGCGCCAGCAGTGGGGGAGTGGGGGTGGACTATGGCTACACCTTC. Translated: CASSGGVGVDYGYTF.

The V gene is TRBV21-1, the J gene TRBJ2-7. TRBV21-1 constitutes a pseudogene. This CDR3 contains 15 residues. The CDR3 here is CASSKGTYLSYEQYF. The CDR3 DNA reads as TGTGCCAGCAGCAAAGGGACGTACCTAAGCTACGAGCAGTACTTC.

V and J are TRBV11-2 and TRBJ2-3; D call uncertain. The CDR3 loop spans 11 amino acids. The germline V gene has CDR1 SGHAT and CDR2 FQNNGV. V lost 3 bases and J lost 5, with 3 bases in between. The DNA for the CDR3 is TGTGCCAGCAGCTTTCGAGATACGCAGTATTTT. Protein sequence: CASSFRDTQYF.

This chain connects TRBV7-9 to TRBJ1-2, with 7 bases fitting TRBD1. Trimming at V came to 5 bases and at J to 6 bases, leaving 9 bases not matched to a gene. The CDR3 runs 14 residues. The germline CDR1 and CDR2 sequences are SEHNR and FQNEAQ (reference sequence). In DNA, the CDR3 is TGTGCCAGCAGCACAGGGGATATAAGGGATGGCTACACCTTC. Translation: CASSTGDIRDGYTF.

CDR3 DNA: TGTGCCAGCAGTTTAGCGGCACCGGCCTACGAGCAGTACTTC. Protein product: CASSLAAPAYEQYF. The rearrangement joins TRBV27 to TRBJ2-7; D remains unclear. CDR3 length: 14 amino acids. Germline V lookup: CDR1 MNHEY, CDR2 SMNVEV (reference sequence). V lost 2 bases to trimming and J lost 2 bases, with 10 bases between them.

The CDR3 DNA follows: TGTGCCAGCAGTTTCTCAGGGTTGGGAGAGACCCAGTACTTC. It specifies CASSFSGLGETQYF. The V call is TRBV27, the J call TRBJ2-5; possibly TRBD1 for D (5 bases). This CDR3 has 14 residues. The ends were cut back, 3 bases at V and 4 bases at J, with 12 bases in the middle. The germline V gene has CDR1 MNHEY and CDR2 SMNVEV (reference sequence).

J is TRBJ2-1 and V is TRBV11-2; a possible D gene is TRBD2 (6 bases). Germline V gene data show CDR1 as SGHAT and CDR2 as FQNNGV. V gave up 6 bases and J gave up 0 bases, with 12 bases separating them. This CDR3 contains 15 residues. CDR3 in amino acids: CASSPGLSSYNEQFF. The CDR3 nucleotides read TGTGCCAGCAGTCCGGGACTTAGCTCCTACAATGAGCAGTTCTTC.

The chain employs TRBV11-3 and TRBJ2-7, with D possibly TRBD2 on 6 matching bases. Trimming removed 2 bases from V and 0 bases from J, with 17 bases in between. Germline V gene sequence: CDR1 SGHNT, CDR2 YENEEA. This CDR3 has 17 amino acids. The CDR3 coding sequence is TGTGCCAGCAGCTTATACCCGGGACGGGAGAGCTCCTACGAGCAGTACTTC. Protein sequence: CASSLYPGRESSYEQYF.

The rearrangement joins TRBV28 to TRBJ2-5, with 10 bases that match TRBD2. Judging by the DNA end, TRBJ2-7 fits better; the J call may be wrong. From germline, CDR1 is MDHEN and CDR2 SYDVKM. The CDR3 loop spans 16 amino acids. The CDR3 protein is CASSLAPGLARYEQYF. The DNA of the CDR3 is TGTGCCAGCAGTTTGGCACCGGGACTAGCGCGCTACGAGCAGTACTTC.

Written as DNA, the CDR3 is TGCGCCAGCAGTGAGTACGGGAGCAGCAATGAGCAGTTCTTC. This translates into CASSEYGSSNEQFF. The chain is built from TRBV10-2 and TRBJ2-1; a weak D match, TRBD2 (6 bases). CDR1 is WSHSY and CDR2 is SAAADI in the germline V gene. The CDR3 consists of 14 residues. V lost 1 base and J lost 6, with 10 bases in between.

The chain combines TRBV5-6 with TRBJ1-2; no clear D gene. Germline assignment: CDR1 SGHDT and CDR2 YYEEEE. The CDR3 contains 16 residues. The germline V and J ends were trimmed by 0 bases and 0 bases, with 12 bases remaining between them. As DNA, the CDR3 is TGTGCCAGCAGCTTGGCTAGGCGGGGAGCTAACTATGGCTACACCTTC. This gives the protein CASSLARRGANYGYTF.

This sequence joins TRBV4-1 and TRBJ2-5; D might be TRBD1 or TRBD2, each matching 5 bases. Trimming removed 8 bases from V and 5 bases from J, with 12 bases in between. Looked up from germline, CDR1 is MGHRA and CDR2 is YSYEKL. CDR3 length: 12 amino acids. CDR3 sequence: CASRGQGETQYF. The CDR3 nucleotides are TGCGCCAGCCGGGGTCAGGGCGAGACCCAGTACTTC.

In DNA form, the CDR3 reads TGTGCCAGCAGTGAAGCGGAGAGCAATCAGCCCCAGCATTTT. Translating gives CASSEAESNQPQHF. The chain links TRBV2 to TRBJ1-5; D is unresolved. CDR1 is SNHLY and CDR2 is FYNNEI in the germline V gene. The CDR3 covers 14 residues. Trimming left V 0 bases short and J 1 base short, with 4 bases between. Using reference TRBV2 and TRBJ1-5 for the parts outside the CDR3, the full variable domain is EPEVTQTPSHQVTQMGQEVILRCVPISNHLYFYWYRQILGQKVEFLVSFYNNEISEKSEIFDDQFSVERPDGSNFTLKIRSTKLEDSAMYFCASSEAESNQPQHFGDGTRLSIL.

This chain uses TRBV6-5 with TRBJ1-5, with D possibly matching TRBD1 (5 bases). Trimming removed 7 bases from V and 6 bases from J, with 16 bases in between. Germline V gene data show CDR1 as MNHEY and CDR2 as SVGAGI. CDR3 size: 14 residues. This chain's CDR3 is CASNPQGMFQPQHF. The DNA of the CDR3 is TGTGCCAGCAACCCGCAGGGAATGTTTCAGCCCCAGCATTTT.

On this clone itself: One junction end disagrees with the germline gene, perhaps due to a read error. The rearrangement joins TRBV5-4 to TRBJ2-7; 7 bases are shared with TRBD1. The CDR3 is made up of 13 amino acids. CDR1 is SGHNT and CDR2 is YYREEE in the germline V gene (reference sequence). The DNA for the CDR3 is TGTGCCAACAGCCTGGGACAGTTTTACGAGCAGTACTTC. Its protein is CANSLGQFYEQYF.

The chain uses TRBV4-3 and TRBJ2-7; 8 bases are a match to TRBD1. The CDR3 is made up of 15 amino acids. V lost 4 bases to trimming and J lost 4 bases; unmatched junction nucleotides: 9. Germline V gene sequence: CDR1 LGHNA, CDR2 YSLEER. CDR3 coding DNA: TGCGCCAGCAGCCTTGGACAGGGTGGTTCATACGAGCAGTACTTC. It translates to CASSLGQGGSYEQYF.

The V gene is TRBV9, the J gene TRBJ2-7; perhaps D is TRBD1 or TRBD2 (5 bases each). Germline V gene sequence: CDR1 SGDLS, CDR2 YYNGEE. The CDR3 is 20 amino acids. V was pared by 3 bases and J by 0 bases, with 28 bases between. CDR3 DNA sequence: TGTGCCAGCAGCGCCCATCAACGGGACGGGCTCAGCCGCTACTCCTACGAGCAGTACTTC. Residues: CASSAHQRDGLSRYSYEQYF.